Sequencing of this T cell receptor beta chain was carried out in a study of blood T cell repertoires in COVID-19. Study at large: From the United States, Italy and Spain came samples of acute and convalescent COVID-19. Sample material is recorded as cDNA or gDNA derived from T cells, B-cell-depleted T cells, or PBMCs.

Study processing details: It was from reference gene primer amplification that nucleated cell counts were estimated. The method was immunoSEQ multiplex PCR; TCRdb's version includes in-frame clones alone and lacks a portion of them. V and J calls and clone size come straight from that table; D and trimming were deduced from the DNA. Among about 250,000 clones, 70% to 90% were seen once, and the ten largest hold roughly 3%. This CDR3 is built from 13 residues. Trimming stripped 2 bases from V and 3 bases from J, with 8 bases between. Germline assignment: CDR1 SGHKS and CDR2 YYEKEE (reference sequence).

Material: peripheral blood. This clonotype originated in a man aged 18 to 30 with active or convalescent COVID-19. The chain is built from TRBV5-5 and TRBJ1-1; D perhaps matches TRBD1 (6 bases). The CDR3: CASSLAGDTEAFF. The CDR3 bases are TGTGCCAGCAGCTTAGCAGGGGACACTGAAGCTTTCTTT.